This T cell receptor beta chain was recovered during a study of T cell responses to AZD1222 COVID-19 vaccine. Overall study results and limits: Spike-spanning, vaccine-associated CD4 TCRs were dominant at 160-218 and 743-854. The number of AZD1222 recipients seropositive at baseline was only five or six.

Comments on this clone: The antigen remains unidentified.

Per the germline V gene, CDR1 is SGHVS and CDR2 is FQNEAQ. Trimming left V 1 base short and J 2 bases short, with 4 bases between. CDR3 length equals 13 residues. Sequenced by immunoSEQ multiplex PCR; TCRdb stores in-frame clones only, minus some. Of about 110,000 clones in the sample, around 84% were seen once. The chain employs TRBV7-8 and TRBJ2-3, with no clear D. The source is an adult in good health. Source: peripheral blood, taken on day 0 of AZD1222 vaccination. Written as DNA, the CDR3 is TGTGCCAGCAGCTTAGAGCCCACAGATACGCAGTATTTT. Protein product: CASSLEPTDTQYF.